These 6 T cell receptor beta chains were sequenced from one sample in a study of CXCR3-negative and CXCR3-positive naive CD8 T cells. Which antigens these TCRs recognize remains unknown. Study-wide points: Naive cells positive for CXCR3 carried more hydrophobic TRB CDR3s than CXCR3-negative ones.

Each TRB cDNA library was prepared by 5' RACE (with UMI labels). From the 5' RACE reads, TCRdb lists one entry per CDR3 protein and no DNA. The repertoire shows around 63,000 distinct CDR3 sequences; the top ten hold around 5%. Material for sequencing was naive CXCR3+ CD8+ T cells from blood. Subset denoted: CD45RO-CCR7+CD27+CD95- naive CD8+ T cells expressing CXCR3 (TNR3+). All receptors derive from a human donor in good health. Some clones in this sample may be carry-over from other donors' samples.

This chain uses TRBV7-9 with TRBJ2-7; lacking DNA, the TRBD1 call made by TCRdb goes unchecked. This CDR3 has 13 residues. Germline V gene lookup returns CDR1 SEHNR and CDR2 FQNEAQ (reference sequence). CDR3 sequence: CASSLPGAYEQYF.

This rearrangement joins TRBV6-2 or TRBV6-3 to TRBJ2-7. This CDR3 region has 11 residues. The germline V gene encodes CDR1 MNHEY and CDR2 SVGEGT. CDR3 region: CASEQSYEQYF.

The J gene is TRBJ1-2, the V gene TRBV4-1; checking the TCRdb D call of TRBD1 is not possible without DNA. Germline CDR1 is MGHRA and CDR2 is YSYEKL. This CDR3 comprises 15 residues. Here the CDR3 reads CASSQPTGWAYGYTF.

This chain's CDR3 is CASSLAGTGVSPLHF. The chain joins TRBV7-6 to TRBJ1-6; TCRdb returns TRBD1, unconfirmable since there is no DNA. CDR3 length: 15 residues. Germline lookup yields CDR1 SGHVS and CDR2 FNYEAQ.

V gene TRBV29-1 combines with J gene TRBJ2-7; TCRdb outputs TRBD1, but without DNA this stays unchecked. CDR3 length: 12 residues. Germline lookup yields CDR1 SQVTM and CDR2 ANQGSEA. The CDR3 protein is CSARDSHYEQYF.

The V gene is TRBV13, the J gene TRBJ2-1. Germline loops: CDR1 PRHDT, CDR2 FYEKMQ (reference sequence). There are 16 residues in the CDR3. This CDR3 is CASSLVNGIAKYEQFF.